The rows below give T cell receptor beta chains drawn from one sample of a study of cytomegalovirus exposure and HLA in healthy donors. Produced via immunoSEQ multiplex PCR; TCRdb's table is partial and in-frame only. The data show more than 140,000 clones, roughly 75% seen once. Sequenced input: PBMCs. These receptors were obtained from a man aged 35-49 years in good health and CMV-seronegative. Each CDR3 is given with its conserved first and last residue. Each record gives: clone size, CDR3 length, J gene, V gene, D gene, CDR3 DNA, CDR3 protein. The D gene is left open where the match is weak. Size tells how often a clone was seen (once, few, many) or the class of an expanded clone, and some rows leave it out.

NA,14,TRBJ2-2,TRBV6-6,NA,TGTGCCAGGGCCCCACAGAAGACCGCCGGGGAGCTGTTTTTT,CARAPQKTAGELFF
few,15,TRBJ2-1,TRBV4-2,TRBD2,TGTGCCAGCAGCCATACACTAGCGGGGATCAATGAGCAGTTCTTC,CASSHTLAGINEQFF
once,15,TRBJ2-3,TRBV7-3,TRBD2,TGTGCCAGCAGCTTACGGGGGGGTAGGACAGATACGCAGTATTTT,CASSLRGGRTDTQYF
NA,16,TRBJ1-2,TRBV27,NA,TGTGCCAGCAGTCCCGCCCCGGGTTCAAAGTATAGGGGCTACACCTTC,CASSPAPGSKYRGYTF
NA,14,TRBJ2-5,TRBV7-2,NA,TGTGCCAGCAGCGGGGGCAGTCTCCAAGAGACCCAGTACTTC,CASSGGSLQETQYF
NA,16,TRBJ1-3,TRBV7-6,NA,TGTGCCAGCAGCTCCGAAACATCTAGCTCTGGAAACACCATATATTTT,CASSSETSSSGNTIYF
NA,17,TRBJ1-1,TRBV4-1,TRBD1,TGCGCCAGCAGCCAACCCCAAACTCCGGGACAGATGGGTGAAGCTTTCTTT,CASSQPQTPGQMGEAFF
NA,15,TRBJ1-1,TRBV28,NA,TGTGCCAGCTATTATGAGGGAGGTGGAAACACTGAAGCTTTCTTT,CASYYEGGGNTEAFF
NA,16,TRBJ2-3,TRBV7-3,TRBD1,TGTGCCAGCAGCTTAGCAGGGACAGGAGCACAGAGAACGCAGTATTTT,CASSLAGTGAQRTQYF
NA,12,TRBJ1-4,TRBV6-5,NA,TGTGCCAGCCGAGGGACTAATGAAAAACTGTTTTTT,CASRGTNEKLFF
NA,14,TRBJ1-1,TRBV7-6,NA,TGTGCCAGCAGCTCTCCTGACAGGTCCCCTGAAGCTTTCTTT,CASSSPDRSPEAFF
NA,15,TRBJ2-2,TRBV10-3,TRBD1,TGTGCCATCAGTGCGAGGACAGGTTTCACCGGGGAGCTGTTTTTT,CAISARTGFTGELFF
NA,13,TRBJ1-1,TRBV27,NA,TGTGCCAGCAGTTTGCGGCAGAACGCTGAAGCTTTCTTT,CASSLRQNAEAFF
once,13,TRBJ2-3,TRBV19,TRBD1,TGTGCCACTGGGACAGGGGGACGAGATACGCAGTATTTT,CATGTGGRDTQYF
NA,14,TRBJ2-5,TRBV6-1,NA,TGTGCCAGCAGTCTCCCGGGACTCCAAGAGACCCAGTACTTC,CASSLPGLQETQYF
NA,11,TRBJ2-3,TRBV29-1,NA,TGCAGCGTTGATTACACAGATACGCAGTATTTT,CSVDYTDTQYF
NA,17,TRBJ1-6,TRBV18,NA,TGTGCCAGCTCACCCGCGGGACTCAGCTCCTATAATTCACCCCTCCACTTT,CASSPAGLSSYNSPLHF
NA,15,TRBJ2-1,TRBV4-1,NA,TGCGCCAGCAGCCTGGGACTGTACTCCTACAATGAGCAGTTCTTC,CASSLGLYSYNEQFF
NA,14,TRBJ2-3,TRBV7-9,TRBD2,TGTGCCAGCAGCTTAGGCGGGGGGGGAGATACGCAGTATTTT,CASSLGGGGDTQYF
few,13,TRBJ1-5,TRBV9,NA,TGTGCCAGCAGCGTAGGACGGGATCAGCCCCAGCATTTT,CASSVGRDQPQHF
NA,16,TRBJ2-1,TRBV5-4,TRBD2,TGTGCCAGCAGACCCAGGACTAGCGGCCATCCGAATGAGCAGTTCTTC,CASRPRTSGHPNEQFF
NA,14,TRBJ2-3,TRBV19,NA,TGTGCCAGTATCCCTAGCGATCGAACAGATACGCAGTATTTT,CASIPSDRTDTQYF
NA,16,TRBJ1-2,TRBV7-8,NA,TGTGCCAGCAGCTTAGGGCCACAGGAAGCTAACTATGGCTACACCTTC,CASSLGPQEANYGYTF